These T cell receptor beta chains were read from a single sample in a study of regulatory T cells in long-lasting Graves disease. TCRdb re-analysed the multiplex PCR reads in MiXCR, keeping a single row per CDR3 protein. Counted here are under 250,000 distinct CDR3 sequences, around a fifth occurring once; the ten biggest clones make up approximately 12%. A further study also used this sample, focusing on T cells in Graves' hyperthyroidism and ophthalmopathy.

The material sequenced was peripheral blood mononuclear cells (PBMCs), taken at new diagnosis, from a patient treated with antithyroid drugs. These receptors were obtained from a woman between 25 and 40 years old with Graves disease. Each CDR3 is given with its conserved first and last residue. Each record gives: V gene, J gene, D gene, clone size, CDR3 protein, CDR3 DNA. D genes are given only for firm matches. For some rows the clone size is stated as once, few or many, or as a class when expanded; others skip it.

V gene: TRBV3-1; J gene: TRBJ2-1; D gene: -; clone size: many; CDR3 protein: CASRGAGSYNEQFF; CDR3 DNA: TGTGCCAGCAGGGGAGCCGGCTCCTACAATGAGCAGTTCTTC
V gene: TRBV4-1; J gene: TRBJ2-7; D gene: -; clone size: few; CDR3 protein: CASSPPAGPYEQYF; CDR3 DNA: TGCGCCAGCAGCCCCCCGGCGGGGCCATACGAGCAGTACTTC
V gene: TRBV9; J gene: TRBJ2-1; D gene: -; clone size: few; CDR3 protein: CASSTGEIYNEQFF; CDR3 DNA: TGTGCCAGCAGCACGGGGGAGATCTACAATGAGCAGTTCTTC
V gene: TRBV12-3/TRBV12-4; J gene: TRBJ2-7; D gene: TRBD1; clone size: -; CDR3 protein: CASSLAITGTGDDEQYF; CDR3 DNA: TGTGCCAGCAGTTTAGCTATAACCGGGACAGGGGATGACGAGCAGTACTTC
V gene: TRBV11-2; J gene: TRBJ1-1; D gene: -; clone size: many; CDR3 protein: CASSLPSLDTEAFF; CDR3 DNA: TGTGCCAGCAGCTTACCCTCGCTCGACACTGAAGCTTTCTTT
V gene: TRBV10-3; J gene: TRBJ2-3; D gene: TRBD2; clone size: -; CDR3 protein: CAIREAGERQDTQYF; CDR3 DNA: TGTGCCATCAGGGAAGCGGGAGAACGTCAAGATACGCAGTATTTT
V gene: TRBV6-1; J gene: TRBJ2-7; D gene: TRBD1; clone size: many; CDR3 protein: CASRKQGAYSSYEQYF; CDR3 DNA: TGTGCCAGCAGAAAACAGGGGGCCTACAGCTCCTACGAGCAGTACTTC
V gene: TRBV11-1; J gene: TRBJ2-3; D gene: -; clone size: many; CDR3 protein: CASSPIGRPSTDTQYF; CDR3 DNA: TGTGCCAGCAGCCCAATCGGCAGGCCAAGCACAGATACGCAGTATTTT
V gene: TRBV30; J gene: TRBJ2-3; D gene: -; clone size: -; CDR3 protein: CAWSLGRRDTQYF; CDR3 DNA: TGTGCCTGGAGTTTGGGACGGCGAGATACGCAGTATTTT
V gene: TRBV28; J gene: TRBJ2-3; D gene: TRBD2; clone size: once; CDR3 protein: CASSFSGVLDTQYF; CDR3 DNA: TGTGCCAGCAGTTTCAGCGGGGTTCTCGATACGCAGTATTTT
V gene: TRBV27; J gene: TRBJ2-5; D gene: TRBD2; clone size: many; CDR3 protein: CASSLTSGPQETQYF; CDR3 DNA: TGTGCCAGCAGTCTAACTAGCGGGCCTCAAGAGACCCAGTACTTC